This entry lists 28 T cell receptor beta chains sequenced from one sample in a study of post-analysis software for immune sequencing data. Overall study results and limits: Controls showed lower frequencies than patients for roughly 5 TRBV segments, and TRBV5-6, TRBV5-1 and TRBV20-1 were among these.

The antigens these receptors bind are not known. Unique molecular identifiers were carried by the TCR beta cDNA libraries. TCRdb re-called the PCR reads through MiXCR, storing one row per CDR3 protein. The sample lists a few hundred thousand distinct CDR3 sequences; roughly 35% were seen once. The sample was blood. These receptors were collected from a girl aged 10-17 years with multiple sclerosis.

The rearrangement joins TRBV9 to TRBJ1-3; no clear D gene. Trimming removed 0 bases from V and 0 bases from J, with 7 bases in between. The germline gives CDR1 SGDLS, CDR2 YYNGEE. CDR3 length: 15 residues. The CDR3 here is CASSVASSSGNTIYF. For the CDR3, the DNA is TGTGCCAGCAGCGTAGCCAGCAGCTCTGGAAACACCATATATTTT.

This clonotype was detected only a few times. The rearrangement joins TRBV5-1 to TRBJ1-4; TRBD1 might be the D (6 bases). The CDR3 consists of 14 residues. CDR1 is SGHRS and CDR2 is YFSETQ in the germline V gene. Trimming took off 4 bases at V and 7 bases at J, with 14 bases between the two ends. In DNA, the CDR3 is TGCGCCAGCAGCCCAAGAGGGGGGGGTGAAAAACTGTTTTTT. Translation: CASSPRGGGEKLFF.

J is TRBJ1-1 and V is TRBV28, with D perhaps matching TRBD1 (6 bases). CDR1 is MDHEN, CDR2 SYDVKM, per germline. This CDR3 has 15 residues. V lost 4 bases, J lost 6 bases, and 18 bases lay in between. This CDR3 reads CASSSPRQGSPEAFF. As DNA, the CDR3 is TGTGCCAGCAGTTCTCCCCGGCAGGGGAGCCCTGAAGCTTTCTTT.

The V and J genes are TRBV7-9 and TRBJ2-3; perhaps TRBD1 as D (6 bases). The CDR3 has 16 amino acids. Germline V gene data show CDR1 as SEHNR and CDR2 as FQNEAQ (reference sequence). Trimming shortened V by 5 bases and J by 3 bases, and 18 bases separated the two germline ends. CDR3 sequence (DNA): TGTGCCAGCAGCAGGGGGACCCAACATGTTACAGATACGCAGTATTTT. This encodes CASSRGTQHVTDTQYF.

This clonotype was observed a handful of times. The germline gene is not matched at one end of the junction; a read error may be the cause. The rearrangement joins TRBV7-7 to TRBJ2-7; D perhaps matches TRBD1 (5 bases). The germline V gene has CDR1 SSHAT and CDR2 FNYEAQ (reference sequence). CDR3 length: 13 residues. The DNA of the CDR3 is TGTGCTAGCAGCTCCGGCAGGGACTACGAGCAGTACTTC. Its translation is CASSSGRDYEQYF.

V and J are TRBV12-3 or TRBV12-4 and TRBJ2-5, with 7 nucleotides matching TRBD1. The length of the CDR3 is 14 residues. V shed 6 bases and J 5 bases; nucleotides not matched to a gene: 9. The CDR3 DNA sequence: TGTGCCAGCAGGGAGGAGGAACAGGGGGAGACCCAGTACTTC. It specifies CASREEEQGETQYF.

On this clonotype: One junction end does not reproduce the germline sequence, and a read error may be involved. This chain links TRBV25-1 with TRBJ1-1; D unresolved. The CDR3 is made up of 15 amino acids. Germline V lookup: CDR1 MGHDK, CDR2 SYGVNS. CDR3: CASTESWGVNTEAFF. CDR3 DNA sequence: TGTGCCAGCACTGAATCCTGGGGAGTGAACACTGAAGCTTTCTTT. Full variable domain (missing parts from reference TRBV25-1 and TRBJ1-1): EADIYQTPRYLVIGTGKKITLECSQTMGHDKMYWYQQDPGMELHLIHYSYGVNSTEKGDLSSESTVSRIRTEHFPLTLESARPSHTSQYLCASTESWGVNTEAFFGQGTRLTVV.

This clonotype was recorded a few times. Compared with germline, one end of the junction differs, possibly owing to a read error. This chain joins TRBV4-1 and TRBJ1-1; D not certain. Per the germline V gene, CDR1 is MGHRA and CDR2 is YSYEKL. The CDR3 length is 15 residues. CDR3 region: CASSQESGRNTEVFF. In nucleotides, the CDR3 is TGCGCCAGCAGCCAAGAATCGGGCAGAAACACTGAAGTTTTCTTT.

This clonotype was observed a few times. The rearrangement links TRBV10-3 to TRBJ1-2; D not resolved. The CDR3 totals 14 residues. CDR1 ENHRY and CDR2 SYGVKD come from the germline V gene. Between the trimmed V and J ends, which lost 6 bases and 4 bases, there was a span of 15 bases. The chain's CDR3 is CAISATKGSYGYTF. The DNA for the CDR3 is TGTGCCATCAGCGCTACAAAGGGTAGCTATGGCTACACCTTC.

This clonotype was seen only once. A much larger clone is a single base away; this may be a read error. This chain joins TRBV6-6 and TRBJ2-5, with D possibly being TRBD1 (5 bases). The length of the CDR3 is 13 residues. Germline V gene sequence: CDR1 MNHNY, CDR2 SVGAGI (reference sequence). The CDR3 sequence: CTSSRDSQETQYF. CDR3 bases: TGTACCAGCAGTCGAGACAGCCAAGAGACCCAGTACTTC.

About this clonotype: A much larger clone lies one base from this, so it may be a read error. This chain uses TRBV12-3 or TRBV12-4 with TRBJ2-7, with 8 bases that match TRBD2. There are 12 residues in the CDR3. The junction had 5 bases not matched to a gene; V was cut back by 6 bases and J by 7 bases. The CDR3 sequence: CASRTSAGEQYF. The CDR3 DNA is TGTGCCAGCAGGACTAGCGCCGGGGAGCAGTACTTC.

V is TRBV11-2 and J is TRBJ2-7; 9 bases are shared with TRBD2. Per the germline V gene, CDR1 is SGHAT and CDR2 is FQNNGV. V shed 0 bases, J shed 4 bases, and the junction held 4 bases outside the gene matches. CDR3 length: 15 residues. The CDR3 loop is CASSLERAGGYEQYF. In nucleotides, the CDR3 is TGTGCCAGCAGCTTAGAACGAGCGGGGGGATACGAGCAGTACTTC.

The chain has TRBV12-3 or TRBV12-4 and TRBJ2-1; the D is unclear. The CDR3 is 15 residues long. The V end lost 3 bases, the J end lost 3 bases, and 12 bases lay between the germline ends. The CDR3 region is CASSLGPLDYNEQFF. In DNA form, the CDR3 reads TGTGCCAGCAGTTTGGGTCCCCTCGACTACAATGAGCAGTTCTTC.

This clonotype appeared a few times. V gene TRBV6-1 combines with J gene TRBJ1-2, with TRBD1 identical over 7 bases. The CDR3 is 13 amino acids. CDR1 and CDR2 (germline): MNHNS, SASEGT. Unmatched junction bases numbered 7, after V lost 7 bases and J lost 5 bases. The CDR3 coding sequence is TGTGCCAGCATCGGAGTCAGGGGGTATGGCTACACCTTC. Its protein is CASIGVRGYGYTF.

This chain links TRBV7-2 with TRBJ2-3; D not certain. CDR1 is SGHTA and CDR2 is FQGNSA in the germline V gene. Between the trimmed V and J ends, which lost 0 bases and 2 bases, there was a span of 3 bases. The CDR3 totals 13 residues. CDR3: CASSLAPTDTQYF. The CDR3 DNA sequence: TGTGCCAGCAGCTTAGCTCCCACAGATACGCAGTATTTT.

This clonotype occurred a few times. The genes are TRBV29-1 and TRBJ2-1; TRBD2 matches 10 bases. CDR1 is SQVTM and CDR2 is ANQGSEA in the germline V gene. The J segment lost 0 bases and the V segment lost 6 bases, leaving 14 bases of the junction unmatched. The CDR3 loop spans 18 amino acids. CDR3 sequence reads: CSVPSGGAFLSSYNEQFF. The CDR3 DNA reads TGCAGCGTCCCGAGCGGGGGGGCCTTTCTAAGCTCCTACAATGAGCAGTTCTTC.

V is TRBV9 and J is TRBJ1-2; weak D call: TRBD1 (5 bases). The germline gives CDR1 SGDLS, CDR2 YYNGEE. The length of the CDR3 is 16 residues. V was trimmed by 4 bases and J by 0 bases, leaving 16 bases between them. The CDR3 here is CASSSSGGTANYGYTF. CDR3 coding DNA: TGTGCCAGCAGCTCCAGTGGTGGGACTGCTAACTATGGCTACACCTTC.

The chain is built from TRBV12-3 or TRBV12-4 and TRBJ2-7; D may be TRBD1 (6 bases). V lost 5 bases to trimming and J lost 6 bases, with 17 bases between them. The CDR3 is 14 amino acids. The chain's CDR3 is CASSPPHRVSEQYF. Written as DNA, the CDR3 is TGTGCCAGCAGTCCCCCACACAGGGTATCCGAGCAGTACTTC.

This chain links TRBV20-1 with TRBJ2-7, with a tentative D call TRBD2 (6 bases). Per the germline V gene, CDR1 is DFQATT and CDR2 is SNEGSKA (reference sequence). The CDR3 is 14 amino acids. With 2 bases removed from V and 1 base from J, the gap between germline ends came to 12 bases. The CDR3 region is CSARKRGLSYEQYF. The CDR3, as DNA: TGCAGTGCTAGAAAACGGGGGTTATCCTACGAGCAGTACTTC.

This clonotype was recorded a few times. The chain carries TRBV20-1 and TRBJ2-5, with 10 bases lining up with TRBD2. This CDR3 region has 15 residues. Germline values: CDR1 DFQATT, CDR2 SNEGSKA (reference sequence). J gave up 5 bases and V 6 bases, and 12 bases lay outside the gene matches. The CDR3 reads CSAPAGGPTGETQYF. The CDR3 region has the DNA TGCAGTGCCCCAGCGGGGGGGCCTACGGGGGAGACCCAGTACTTC.

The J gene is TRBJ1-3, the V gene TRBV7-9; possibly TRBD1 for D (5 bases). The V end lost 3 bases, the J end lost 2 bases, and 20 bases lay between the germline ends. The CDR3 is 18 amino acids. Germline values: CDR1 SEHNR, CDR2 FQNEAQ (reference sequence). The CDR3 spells CASSFSLIGGAAGNTIYF. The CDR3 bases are TGTGCCAGCAGCTTCTCCCTCATCGGAGGGGCGGCTGGAAACACCATATATTTT.

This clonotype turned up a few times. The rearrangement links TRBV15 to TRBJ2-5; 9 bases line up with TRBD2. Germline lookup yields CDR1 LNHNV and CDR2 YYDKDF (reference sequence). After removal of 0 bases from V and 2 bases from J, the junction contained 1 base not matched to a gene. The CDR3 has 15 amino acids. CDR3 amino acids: CATSRDSGRQETQYF. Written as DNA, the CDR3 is TGTGCCACCAGCAGAGATAGCGGGAGACAAGAGACCCAGTACTTC. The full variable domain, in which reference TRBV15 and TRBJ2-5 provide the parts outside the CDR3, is DAMVIQNPRYQVTQFGKPVTLSCSQTLNHNVMYWYQQKSSQAPKLLFHYYDKDFNNEADTPDNFQSRRPNTSFCFLDIRSPGLGDTAMYLCATSRDSGRQETQYFGPGTRLLVL.

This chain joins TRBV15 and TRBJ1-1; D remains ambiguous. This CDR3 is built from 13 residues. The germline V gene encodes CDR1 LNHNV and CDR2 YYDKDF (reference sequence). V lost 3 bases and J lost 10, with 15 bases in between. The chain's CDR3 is CATSRGSGAVAFF. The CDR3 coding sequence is TGTGCCACCAGCAGGGGATCGGGAGCGGTAGCTTTCTTT.

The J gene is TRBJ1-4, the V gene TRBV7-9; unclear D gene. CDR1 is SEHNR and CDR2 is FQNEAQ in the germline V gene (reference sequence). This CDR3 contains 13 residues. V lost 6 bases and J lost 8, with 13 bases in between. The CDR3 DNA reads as TGTGCCAGCAGTCCAAAGGAAGAAGAAAAACTGTTTTTT. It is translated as CASSPKEEEKLFF.

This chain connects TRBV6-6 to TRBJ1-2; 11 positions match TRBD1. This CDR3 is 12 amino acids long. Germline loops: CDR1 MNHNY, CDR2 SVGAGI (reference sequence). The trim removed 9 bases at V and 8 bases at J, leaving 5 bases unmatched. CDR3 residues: CASGQGASGYTF. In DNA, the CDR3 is TGTGCCAGTGGACAGGGGGCGAGCGGCTACACCTTC.

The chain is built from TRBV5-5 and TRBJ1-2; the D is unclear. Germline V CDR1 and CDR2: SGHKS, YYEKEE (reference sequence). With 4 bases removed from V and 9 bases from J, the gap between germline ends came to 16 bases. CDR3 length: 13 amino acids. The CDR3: CASSIAGLVSYTF. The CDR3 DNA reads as TGTGCCAGCAGCATAGCGGGTTTAGTCAGCTACACCTTC.

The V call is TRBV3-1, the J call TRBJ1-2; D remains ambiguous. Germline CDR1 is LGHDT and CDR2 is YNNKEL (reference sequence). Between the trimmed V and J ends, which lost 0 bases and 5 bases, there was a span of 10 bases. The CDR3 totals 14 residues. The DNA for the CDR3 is TGTGCCAGCAGCCAAGATTCCCCACCTTATGGCTACACCTTC. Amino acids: CASSQDSPPYGYTF.

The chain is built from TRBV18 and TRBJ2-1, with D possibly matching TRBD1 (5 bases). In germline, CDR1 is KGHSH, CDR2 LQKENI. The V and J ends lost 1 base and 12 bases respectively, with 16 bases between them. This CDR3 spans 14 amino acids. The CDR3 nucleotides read TGTGCCAGCTCACCACGCGACTTAGGGGCAGCGCAGTTCTTC. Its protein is CASSPRDLGAAQFF.